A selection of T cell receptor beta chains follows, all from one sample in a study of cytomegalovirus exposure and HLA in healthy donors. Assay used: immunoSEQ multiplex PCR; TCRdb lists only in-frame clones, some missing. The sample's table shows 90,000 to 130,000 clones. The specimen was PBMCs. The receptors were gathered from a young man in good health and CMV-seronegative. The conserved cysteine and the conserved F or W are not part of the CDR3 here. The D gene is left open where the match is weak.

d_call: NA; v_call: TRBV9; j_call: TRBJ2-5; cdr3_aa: ASSVASGQETQY
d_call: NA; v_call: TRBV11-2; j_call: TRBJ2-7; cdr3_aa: ASSLDLGPYEQY
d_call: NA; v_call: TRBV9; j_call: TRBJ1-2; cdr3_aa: ASQRVNYGYT
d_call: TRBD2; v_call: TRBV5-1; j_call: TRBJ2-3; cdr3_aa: TSRSHGGAGTDTQY
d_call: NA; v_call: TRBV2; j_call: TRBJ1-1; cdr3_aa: ASSTRQNTEAF
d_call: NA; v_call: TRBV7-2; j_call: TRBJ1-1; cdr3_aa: ASRVQGYTEAF
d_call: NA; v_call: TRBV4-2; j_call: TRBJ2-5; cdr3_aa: ASSQGGTQETQY
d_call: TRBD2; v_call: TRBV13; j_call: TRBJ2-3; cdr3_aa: ASSPEGTSGTADTQY
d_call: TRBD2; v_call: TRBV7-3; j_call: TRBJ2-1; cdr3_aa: ASSLTGTSGYNEQF
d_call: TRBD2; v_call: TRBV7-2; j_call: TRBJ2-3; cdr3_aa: ASSLARLAGGTFTDTQY
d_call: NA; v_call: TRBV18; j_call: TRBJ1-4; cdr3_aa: ASSYGENEKLF
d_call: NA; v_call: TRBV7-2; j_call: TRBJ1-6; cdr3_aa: ASSPRRDDSPLH
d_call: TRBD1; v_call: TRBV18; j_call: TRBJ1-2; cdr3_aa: ASSPRDSNYGYT
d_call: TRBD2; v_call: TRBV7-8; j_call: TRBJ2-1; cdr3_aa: ASSARTSSLNEQF
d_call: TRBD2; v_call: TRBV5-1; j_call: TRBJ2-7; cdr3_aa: ASSLVGTSGVWDSYEQY
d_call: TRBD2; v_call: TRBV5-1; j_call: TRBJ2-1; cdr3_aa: ASSLAGTSVTNEQF
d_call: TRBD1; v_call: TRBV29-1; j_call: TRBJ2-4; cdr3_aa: SVAPRTGGIIQY
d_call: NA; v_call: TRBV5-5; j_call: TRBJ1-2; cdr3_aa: ASSLEGKGRANYGYT
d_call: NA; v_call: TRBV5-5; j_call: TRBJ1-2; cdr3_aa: ASSPGVDYGYT
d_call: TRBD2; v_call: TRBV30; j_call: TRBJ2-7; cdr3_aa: AWSLLAGGGEQY
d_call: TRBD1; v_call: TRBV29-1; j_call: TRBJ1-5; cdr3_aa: SVLTGEQPQH
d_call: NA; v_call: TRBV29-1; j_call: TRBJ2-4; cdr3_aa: SVGAQDVGYYKNIQY
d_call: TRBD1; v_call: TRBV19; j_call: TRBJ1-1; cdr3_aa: ASRDSLNTEAF
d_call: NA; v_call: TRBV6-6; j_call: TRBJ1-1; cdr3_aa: ASGRVEAF
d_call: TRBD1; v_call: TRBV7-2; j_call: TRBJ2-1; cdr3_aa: ASSFAAGTGGEQF
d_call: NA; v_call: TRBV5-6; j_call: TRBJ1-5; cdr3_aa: ASSLGNWGGNQPQH
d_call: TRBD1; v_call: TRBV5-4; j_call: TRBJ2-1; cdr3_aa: ASSSGQGDKNEQF
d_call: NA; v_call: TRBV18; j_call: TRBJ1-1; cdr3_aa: ASSPSIREAF
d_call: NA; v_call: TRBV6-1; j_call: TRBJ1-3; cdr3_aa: ASSEASGSGNTIY
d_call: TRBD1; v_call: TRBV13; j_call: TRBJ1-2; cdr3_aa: ASSLFEGAHGYT
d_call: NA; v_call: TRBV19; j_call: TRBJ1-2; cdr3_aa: ASSGDIDGYT
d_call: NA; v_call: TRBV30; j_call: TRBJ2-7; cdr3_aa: AWARDTHYEQY
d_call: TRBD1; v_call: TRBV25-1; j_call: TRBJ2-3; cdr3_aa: ASSAGTGGVDTQY